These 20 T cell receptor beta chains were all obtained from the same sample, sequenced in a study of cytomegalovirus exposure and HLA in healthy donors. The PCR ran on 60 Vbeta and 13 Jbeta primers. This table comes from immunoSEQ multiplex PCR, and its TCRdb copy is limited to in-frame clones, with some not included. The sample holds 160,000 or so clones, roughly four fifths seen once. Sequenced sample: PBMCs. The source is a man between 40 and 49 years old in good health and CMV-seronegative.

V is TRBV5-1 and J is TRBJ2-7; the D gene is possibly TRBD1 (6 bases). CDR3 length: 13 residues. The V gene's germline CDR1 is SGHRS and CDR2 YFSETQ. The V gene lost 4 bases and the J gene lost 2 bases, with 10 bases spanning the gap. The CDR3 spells CASSTQGTYEQYF. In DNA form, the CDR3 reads TGCGCCAGCAGCACACAGGGTACCTACGAGCAGTACTTC.

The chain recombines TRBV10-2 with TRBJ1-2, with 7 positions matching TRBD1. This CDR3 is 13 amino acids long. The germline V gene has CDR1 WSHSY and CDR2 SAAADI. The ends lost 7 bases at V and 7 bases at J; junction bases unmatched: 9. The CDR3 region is CASKTGNRVGYTF. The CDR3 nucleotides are TGCGCCAGCAAGACAGGGAACCGAGTTGGCTACACCTTC.

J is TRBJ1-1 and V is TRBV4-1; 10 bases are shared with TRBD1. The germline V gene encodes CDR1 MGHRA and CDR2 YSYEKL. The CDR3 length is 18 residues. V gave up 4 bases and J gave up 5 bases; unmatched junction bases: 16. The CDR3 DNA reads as TGCGCCAGCAGCCGAGGGACAGGGGAATACCCTCTTCTGACTGAAGCTTTCTTT. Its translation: CASSRGTGEYPLLTEAFF.

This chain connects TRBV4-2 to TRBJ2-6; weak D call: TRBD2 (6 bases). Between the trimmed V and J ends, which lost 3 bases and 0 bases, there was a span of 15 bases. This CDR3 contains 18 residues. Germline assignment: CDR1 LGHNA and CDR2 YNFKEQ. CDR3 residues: CASSQDLVGLSGANVLTF. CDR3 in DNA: TGTGCCAGCAGCCAGGACCTGGTGGGACTCTCTGGGGCCAACGTCCTGACTTTC.

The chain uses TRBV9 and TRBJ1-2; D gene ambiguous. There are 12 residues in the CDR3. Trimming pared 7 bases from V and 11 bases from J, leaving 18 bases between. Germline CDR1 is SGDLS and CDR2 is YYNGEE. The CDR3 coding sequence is TGTGCCAGCGGCTTAGAGGGCAGGAGGTACACCTTC. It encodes CASGLEGRRYTF.

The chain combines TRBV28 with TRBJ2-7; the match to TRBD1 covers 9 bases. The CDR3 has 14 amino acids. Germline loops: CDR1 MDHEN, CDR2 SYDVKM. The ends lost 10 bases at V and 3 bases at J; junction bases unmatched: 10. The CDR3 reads CAIQRVGQGYEQYF. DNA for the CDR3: TGTGCCATCCAGCGAGTGGGACAGGGCTACGAGCAGTACTTC.

CDR3 sequence (DNA): TGTGCCAGCAGTCGACAGGGGGAGAGCTCCTACGAGCAGTACTTC. This gives the protein CASSRQGESSYEQYF. The chain combines TRBV6-6 with TRBJ2-5; 9 bases align to TRBD1. The better agreement between TRBJ2-7 and the DNA end casts doubt on the J call. Germline CDR1 MNHNY, CDR2 SVGAGI (reference sequence). The CDR3 is 15 residues long.

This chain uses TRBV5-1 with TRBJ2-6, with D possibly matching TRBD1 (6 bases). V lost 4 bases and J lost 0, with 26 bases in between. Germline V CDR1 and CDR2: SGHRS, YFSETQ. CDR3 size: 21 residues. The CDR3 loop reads CASSPRRTDIPIISGANVLTF. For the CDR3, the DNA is TGCGCCAGCAGCCCCCGCCGGACAGACATTCCGATAATCTCTGGGGCCAACGTCCTGACTTTC.

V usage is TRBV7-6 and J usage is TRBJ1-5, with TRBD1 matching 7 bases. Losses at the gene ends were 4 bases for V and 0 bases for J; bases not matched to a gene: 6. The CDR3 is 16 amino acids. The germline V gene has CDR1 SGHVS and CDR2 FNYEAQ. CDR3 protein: CASSSLQGGSNQPQHF. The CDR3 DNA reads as TGTGCCAGCAGCTCCCTCCAGGGGGGTAGCAATCAGCCCCAGCATTTT.

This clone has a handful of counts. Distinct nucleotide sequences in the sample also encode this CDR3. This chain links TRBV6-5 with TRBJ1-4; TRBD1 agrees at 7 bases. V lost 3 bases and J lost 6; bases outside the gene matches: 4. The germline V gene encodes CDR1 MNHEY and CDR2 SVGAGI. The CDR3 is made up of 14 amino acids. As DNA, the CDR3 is TGTGCCAGCAGTTATAGAGGGGGCGATGAAAAACTGTTTTTT. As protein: CASSYRGGDEKLFF.

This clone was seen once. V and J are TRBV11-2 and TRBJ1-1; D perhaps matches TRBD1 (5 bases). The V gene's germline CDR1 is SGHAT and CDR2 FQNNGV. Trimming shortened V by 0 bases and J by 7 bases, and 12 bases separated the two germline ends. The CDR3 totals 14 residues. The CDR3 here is CASSLEPGGGEAFF. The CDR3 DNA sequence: TGTGCCAGCAGCTTAGAACCCGGCGGGGGTGAAGCTTTCTTT.

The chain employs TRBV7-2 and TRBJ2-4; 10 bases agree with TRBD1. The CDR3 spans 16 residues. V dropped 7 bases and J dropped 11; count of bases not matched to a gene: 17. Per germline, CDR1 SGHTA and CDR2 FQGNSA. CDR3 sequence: CASTPRIETGGGFQYF. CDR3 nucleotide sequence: TGTGCCAGCACCCCTCGGATAGAGACAGGGGGCGGATTTCAGTACTTC.

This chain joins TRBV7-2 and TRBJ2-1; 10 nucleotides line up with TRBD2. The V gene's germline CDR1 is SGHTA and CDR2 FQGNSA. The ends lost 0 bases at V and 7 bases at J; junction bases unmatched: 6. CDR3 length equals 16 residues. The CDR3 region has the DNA TGTGCCAGCAGCTTAGCGGAGCGGGGGGGCGGGAATGAGCAGTTCTTC. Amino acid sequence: CASSLAERGGGNEQFF.

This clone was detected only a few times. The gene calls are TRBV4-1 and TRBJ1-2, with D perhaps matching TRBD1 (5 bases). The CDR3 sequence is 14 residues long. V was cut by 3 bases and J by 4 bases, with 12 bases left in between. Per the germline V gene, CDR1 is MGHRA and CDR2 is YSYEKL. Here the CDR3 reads CASSHLGEAYGYTF. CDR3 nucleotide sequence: TGCGCCAGCAGCCACCTGGGGGAGGCCTATGGCTACACCTTC.

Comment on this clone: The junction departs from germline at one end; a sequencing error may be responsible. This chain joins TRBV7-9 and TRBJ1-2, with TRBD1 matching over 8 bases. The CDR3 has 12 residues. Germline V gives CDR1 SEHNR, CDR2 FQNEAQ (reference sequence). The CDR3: CSSSSGGFGYTF. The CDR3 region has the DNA TGTTCCAGCAGCTCAGGGGGCTTTGGCTACACCTTC.

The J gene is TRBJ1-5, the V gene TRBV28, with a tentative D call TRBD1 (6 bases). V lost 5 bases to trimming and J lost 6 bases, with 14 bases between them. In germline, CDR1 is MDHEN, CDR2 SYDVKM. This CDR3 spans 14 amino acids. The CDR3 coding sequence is TGTGCCAGCAGTAGACAGGTTATTGGTCAGCCCCAGCATTTT. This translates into CASSRQVIGQPQHF.

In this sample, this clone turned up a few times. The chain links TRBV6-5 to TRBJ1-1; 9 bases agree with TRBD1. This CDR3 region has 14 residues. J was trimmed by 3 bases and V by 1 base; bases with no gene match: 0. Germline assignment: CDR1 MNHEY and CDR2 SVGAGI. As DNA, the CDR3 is TGTGCCAGCAGTTACTGGACAGGGGACACTGAAGCTTTCTTT. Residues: CASSYWTGDTEAFF.

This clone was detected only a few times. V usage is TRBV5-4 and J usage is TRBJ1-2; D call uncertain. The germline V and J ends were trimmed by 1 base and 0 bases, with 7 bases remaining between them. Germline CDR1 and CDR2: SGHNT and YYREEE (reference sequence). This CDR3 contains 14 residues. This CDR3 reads CASSLRVANYGYTF. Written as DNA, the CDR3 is TGTGCCAGCAGCTTGCGGGTAGCTAACTATGGCTACACCTTC.

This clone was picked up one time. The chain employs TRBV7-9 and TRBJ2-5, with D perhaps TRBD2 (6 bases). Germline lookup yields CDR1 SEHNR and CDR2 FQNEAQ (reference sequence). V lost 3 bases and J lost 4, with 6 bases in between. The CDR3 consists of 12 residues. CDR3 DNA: TGTGCCAGCAGCTTGGGACTAGAGACCCAGTACTTC. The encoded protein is CASSLGLETQYF.

The CDR3 protein is CASSSTGTSEQYF. The CDR3 bases are TGTGCCAGCAGCTCAACTGGGACTTCCGAGCAGTACTTC. The V and J genes are TRBV11-3 and TRBJ2-7; possibly TRBD2 for D (6 bases). Germline CDR1 is SGHNT and CDR2 is YENEEA. The V gene lost 4 bases and the J gene lost 6 bases, with 13 bases spanning the gap. CDR3 size: 13 residues.